This TCR beta chain stems from a study of T-cell memory formation after mild COVID-19. Study findings and constraints: Contracting clones, day 15 to 85, had balanced CD4/CD8, and later expanders favored CD4+. Memory from before infection featured some responding clones, which suggests cross-reactive memory joined.

Constant-segment-primed 5'RACE gave TCR alpha and TCR beta cDNA libraries with sample barcodes and UMIs. TCRdb processed the 5' RACE reads anew with MiXCR; each CDR3 protein has one entry. The table has some 200,000 distinct CDR3 sequences, around 8.8% seen once. Germline V lookup: CDR1 MGHRA, CDR2 YSYEKL. Trimming took 5 bases from V and 6 from J; bases not matched to a gene: 9. The length of the CDR3 is 15 residues. This clonotype was counted between two and nine times. As yet, its antigen is unknown. Input material: PBMCs or a T cell subset sorted from them (not recorded which). This receptor was taken from a young man who had mild COVID-19 (a few samples of this study predate the infection). Cell type and time point are not known. The chain carries TRBV4-1 and TRBJ1-2; TRBD1 matches at 10 bases. The CDR3 loop is CASSNWDRGKHGYTF. CDR3 DNA sequence: TGCGCCAGCAGCAACTGGGACAGGGGAAAGCATGGCTACACCTTC.